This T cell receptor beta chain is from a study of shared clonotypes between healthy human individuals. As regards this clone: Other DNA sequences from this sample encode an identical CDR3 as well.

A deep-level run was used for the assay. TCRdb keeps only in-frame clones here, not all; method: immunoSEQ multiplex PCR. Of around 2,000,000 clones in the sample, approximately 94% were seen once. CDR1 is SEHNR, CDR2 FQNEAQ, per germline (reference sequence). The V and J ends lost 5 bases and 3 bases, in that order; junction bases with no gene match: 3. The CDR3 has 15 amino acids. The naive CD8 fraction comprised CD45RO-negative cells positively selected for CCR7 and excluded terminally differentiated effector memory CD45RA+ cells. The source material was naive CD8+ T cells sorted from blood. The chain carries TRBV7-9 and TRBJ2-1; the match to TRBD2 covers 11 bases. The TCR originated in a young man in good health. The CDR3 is CASSLTSGGYNEQFF. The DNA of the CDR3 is TGTGCCAGCAGCCTAACTAGCGGGGGCTACAATGAGCAGTTCTTC. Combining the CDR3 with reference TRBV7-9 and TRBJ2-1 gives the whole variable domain DTGVSQNPRHKITKRGQNVTFRCDPISEHNRLYWYRQTLGQGPEFLTYFQNEAQLEKSRLLSDRFSAERPKGSFSTLEIQRTEQGDSAMYLCASSLTSGGYNEQFFGPGTRLTVL.